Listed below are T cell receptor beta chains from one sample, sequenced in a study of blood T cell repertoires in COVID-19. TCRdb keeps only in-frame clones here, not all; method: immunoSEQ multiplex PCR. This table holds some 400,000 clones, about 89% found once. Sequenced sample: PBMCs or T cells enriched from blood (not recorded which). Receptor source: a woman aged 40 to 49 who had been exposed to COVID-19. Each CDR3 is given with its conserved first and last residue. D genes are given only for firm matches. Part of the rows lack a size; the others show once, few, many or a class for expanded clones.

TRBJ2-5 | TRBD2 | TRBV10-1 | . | TGCGCCAGCAGTGCCCAGGGAGGGGAGACCCAGTACTTC | CASSAQGGETQYF
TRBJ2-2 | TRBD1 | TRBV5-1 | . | TGCGCCAGCAGTCCGGGACAGGCGAACACCGGGGAGCTGTTTTTT | CASSPGQANTGELFF
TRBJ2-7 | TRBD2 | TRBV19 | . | TGTGCCAGTACGCTAAGTAGCGGGGGGTCCTACGAGCAGTACTTC | CASTLSSGGSYEQYF
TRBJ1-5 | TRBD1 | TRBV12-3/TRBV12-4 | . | TGTGCCAGCAGTATCAGGGGGGATCAGCCCCAGCATTTT | CASSIRGDQPQHF
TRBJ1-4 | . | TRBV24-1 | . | TGTGCCACCAGTTCCCGGGACTTGGGGACGGGGAATGAAAAACTGTTTTTT | CATSSRDLGTGNEKLFF
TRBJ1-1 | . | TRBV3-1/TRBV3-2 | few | TGTGCCAGCAGCCAAGATTCGGTGGGGCTGAACACTGAAGCTTTCTTT | CASSQDSVGLNTEAFF
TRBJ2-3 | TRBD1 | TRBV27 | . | TGTGCCACTATGGACAGGATGAGTGGCACAGATACGCAGTATTTT | CATMDRMSGTDTQYF
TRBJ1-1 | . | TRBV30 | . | TGTGCCTGGAGTGTTTTTTCAGGGGCGATCACTGAAGCTTTCTTT | CAWSVFSGAITEAFF
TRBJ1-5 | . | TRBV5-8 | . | TGTGCCAGCAGCACTAGGGGGGGCTCGTTATTGCGGAGCAATCAGCCCCAGCATTTT | CASSTRGGSLLRSNQPQHF
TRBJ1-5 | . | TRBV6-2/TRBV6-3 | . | TGTGCCAGCAGTTACTCGAATTTCGGGTCGACCGAGCCCCAGCATTTT | CASSYSNFGSTEPQHF